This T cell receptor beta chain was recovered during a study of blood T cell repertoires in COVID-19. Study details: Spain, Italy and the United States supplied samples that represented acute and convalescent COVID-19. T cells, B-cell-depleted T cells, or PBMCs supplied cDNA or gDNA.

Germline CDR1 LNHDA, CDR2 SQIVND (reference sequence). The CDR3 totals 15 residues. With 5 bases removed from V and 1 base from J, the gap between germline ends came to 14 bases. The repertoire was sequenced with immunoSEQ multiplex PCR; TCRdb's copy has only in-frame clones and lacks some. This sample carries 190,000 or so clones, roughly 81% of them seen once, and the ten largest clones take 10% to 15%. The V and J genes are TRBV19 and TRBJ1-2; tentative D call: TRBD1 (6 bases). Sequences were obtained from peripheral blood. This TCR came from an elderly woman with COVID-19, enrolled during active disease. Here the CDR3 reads CASSDRDTYNYGYTF. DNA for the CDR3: TGTGCCAGTAGTGACCGGGACACTTATAACTATGGCTACACCTTC.